This T cell receptor (beta chain) was documented in a study of cytomegalovirus exposure and HLA in healthy donors. V lost 5 bases, J lost 6 bases, and 7 bases stayed unmatched. Germline V gene data show CDR1 as SGHNT and CDR2 as YENEEA. CDR3 length: 15 residues. Concerning this clone: Its target is not known.

This PCR relied on a set of 60 Vbeta primers and 13 Jbeta primers. Clones were read by immunoSEQ multiplex PCR, and TCRdb kept only the in-frame ones, dropping some. There are 150,000 to 200,000 clones in the sample; 65% to 85% occur only once, and 1.5% to 2% lies in the top ten. Overall study findings and caveats: There were some V segments, including TRBV6-2 and TRBV6-3, excluded as indistinguishable.

The source is a man between 18 and 29 years old in good health and CMV-seronegative. This chain links TRBV11-3 with TRBJ2-2; TRBD1 matches 9 bases. Material: PBMCs. As DNA, the CDR3 is TGTGCCAGCAGCATACGGACAGGGGTCCCCGGGGAGCTGTTTTTT. Its translation: CASSIRTGVPGELFF.